This T cell receptor beta chain was recorded in a study of blood T cell repertoires in COVID-19. Study-level information: Sites across the United States, Italy and Spain contributed samples from acute and convalescent COVID-19.

The CDR3 length is 17 residues. CDR1 is SGHDT, CDR2 YYEEEE, per germline. Trimming left V 2 bases short and J 0 bases short, with 17 bases between. In the original processing: Using reference gene primer amplification, nucleated cell counts were estimated. Assay: immunoSEQ multiplex PCR; the TCRdb copy retains only in-frame clones and omits some. D and trimming come from the DNA, and the V and J calls and clone size come from that table. The sample yields almost 350,000 clones, around nine tenths seen once. Followed over time, Seattle patients had been enrolled while infection was active. The sample consisted of peripheral blood. The chain uses TRBV5-6 and TRBJ1-2; maybe TRBD1 (6 bases). The source is a woman aged 55-70 years with COVID-19, enrolled during active disease. In DNA, the CDR3 is TGTGCCAGCAGCTTAAACGCCGGACAGCTAGCTAACTATGGCTACACCTTC. Translating it yields CASSLNAGQLANYGYTF.